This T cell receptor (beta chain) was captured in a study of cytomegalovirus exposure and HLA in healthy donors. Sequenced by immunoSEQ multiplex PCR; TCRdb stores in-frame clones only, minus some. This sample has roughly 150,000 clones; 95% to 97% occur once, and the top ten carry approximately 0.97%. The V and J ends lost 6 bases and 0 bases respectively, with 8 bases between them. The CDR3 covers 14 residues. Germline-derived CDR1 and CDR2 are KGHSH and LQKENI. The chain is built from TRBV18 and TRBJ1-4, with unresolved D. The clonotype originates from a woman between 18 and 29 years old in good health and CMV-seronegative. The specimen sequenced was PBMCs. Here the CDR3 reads CASSNSATNEKLFF. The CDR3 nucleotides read TGTGCCAGCTCGAACAGTGCAACTAATGAAAAACTGTTTTTT.